The clone carrying this T cell receptor beta chain appeared a few times. The sample belongs to a study of cytomegalovirus exposure and HLA in healthy donors. Researchers ran the PCR with 60 Vbeta and 13 Jbeta primers. Sequenced by immunoSEQ multiplex PCR; TCRdb stores in-frame clones only, minus some. The table lists 160,000 or so clones, roughly 80% of them singletons, with approximately 3.1% in the top ten. Germline assignment: CDR1 MNHEY and CDR2 SVGAGI. The V end lost 0 bases, the J end lost 1 base, and 9 bases lay between the germline ends. The length of the CDR3 is 15 residues. Material: PBMCs. The clonotype comes from a woman aged 40 to 50 in good health and CMV-seronegative. The rearrangement joins TRBV6-5 to TRBJ1-1; D is unresolved. The CDR3 region is CASSYSGNKNTEAFF. Written as DNA, the CDR3 is TGTGCCAGCAGTTACTCGGGCAACAAGAACACTGAAGCTTTCTTT.